Following are 5 T cell receptor beta chains from one sample sequenced in a study of T cell responses to AZD1222 COVID-19 vaccine (dated by TCRdb to the early 2020s). Libraries were prepared through the immunoSEQ multiplex PCR assay. As stored in TCRdb, this immuneACCESS dataset retains in-frame rearrangements with V and J assigned. A fraction of the clones does not appear; measured against another copy, unresolved V genes explain less than half of the discrepancy, and the remainder lacks a known reason. The sample contains about 200,000 clones, around 93% of them found a single time. The ten largest clones represent more than 0.8% of the sample. What this sample's time point label stands for: about 28 days (+/-7) after the second vaccine dose. This material consisted of peripheral blood, taken 28 days after the second AZD1222 dose. The receptors originated from an adult who received the AZD1222 COVID-19 vaccine.

The V gene is TRBV2, the J gene TRBJ1-5; D gene uncertain. Germline lookup yields CDR1 SNHLY and CDR2 FYNNEI. The V end lost 7 bases, the J end lost 2 bases, and 15 bases lay between the germline ends. The CDR3 runs to 15 residues. Written as DNA, the CDR3 is TGTGCCAGCACGTTTGTGGCAATAGGCAATCAGCCCCAGCATTTT. This translates into CASTFVAIGNQPQHF.

V gene TRBV3-1 (or the pseudogene TRBV3-2) combines with J gene TRBJ1-5; maybe TRBD1 (6 bases). The germline V and J ends were trimmed by 4 bases and 6 bases, with 13 bases remaining between them. This CDR3 is built from 14 residues. The germline CDR1 and CDR2 sequences are LGHDT and YNNKEL (reference sequence). The CDR3 bases are TGTGCCAGCAGCCTAGGGGGGGGGCCTCAGCCCCAGCATTTT. Translation gives CASSLGGGPQPQHF.

DNA for the CDR3: TGCGCCAGCAGCCCGTCGGCAAGAAAGTTAGGGACAGTGGAATTCTACGAGCAGTACTTC. This gives the protein CASSPSARKLGTVEFYEQYF. The genes are TRBV5-1 and TRBJ2-7; TRBD1 agrees at 7 bases. This CDR3 is 20 amino acids long. V shed 4 bases and J 3 bases; nucleotides not matched to a gene: 25. Germline loops: CDR1 SGHRS, CDR2 YFSETQ.

The chain combines TRBV19 with TRBJ2-7; 10 nucleotides match TRBD1. The germline V gene has CDR1 LNHDA and CDR2 SQIVND (reference sequence). V shed 9 bases and J 2 bases; nucleotides not matched to a gene: 4. The CDR3 consists of 13 residues. For the CDR3, the DNA is TGTGCCAGCAGACAGGGGGCAGCCTACGAGCAGTACTTC. It yields the protein CASRQGAAYEQYF.

This rearrangement joins TRBV13 to TRBJ1-2, with D uncertain. Trimming left V 2 bases short and J 1 base short, with 8 bases between. The germline V gene encodes CDR1 PRHDT and CDR2 FYEKMQ (reference sequence). The CDR3 totals 14 residues. CDR3 amino acids: CASSLSGINYGYTF. The CDR3 nucleotides read TGTGCCAGCAGCTTATCAGGAATTAACTATGGCTACACCTTC. Together with reference TRBV13 and TRBJ1-2, the CDR3 gives the full variable domain: AAGVIQSPRHLIKEKRETATLKCYPIPRHDTVYWYQQGPGQDPQFLISFYEKMQSDKGSIPDRFSAQQFSDYHSELNMSSLELGDSALYFCASSLSGINYGYTFGSGTRLTVV.